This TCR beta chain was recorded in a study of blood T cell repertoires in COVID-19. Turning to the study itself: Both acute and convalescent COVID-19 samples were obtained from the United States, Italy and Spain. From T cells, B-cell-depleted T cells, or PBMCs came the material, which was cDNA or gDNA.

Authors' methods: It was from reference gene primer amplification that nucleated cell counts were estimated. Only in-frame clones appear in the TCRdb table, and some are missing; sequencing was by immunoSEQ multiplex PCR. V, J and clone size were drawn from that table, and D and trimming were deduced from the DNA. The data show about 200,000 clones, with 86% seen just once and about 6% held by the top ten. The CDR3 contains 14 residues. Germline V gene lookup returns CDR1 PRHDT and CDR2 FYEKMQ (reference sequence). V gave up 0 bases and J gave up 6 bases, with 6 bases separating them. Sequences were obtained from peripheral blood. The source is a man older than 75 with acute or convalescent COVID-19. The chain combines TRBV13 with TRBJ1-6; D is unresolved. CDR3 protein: CASSLGHVNSPLHF. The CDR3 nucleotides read TGTGCCAGCAGCTTAGGACACGTTAATTCACCCCTCCACTTT.